This T cell receptor beta chain was sequenced during a study of blood T cell repertoires in COVID-19. Across the study: Sample material is recorded as cDNA or gDNA derived from T cells, B-cell-depleted T cells, or PBMCs.

The repertoire was sequenced with immunoSEQ multiplex PCR; TCRdb's copy has only in-frame clones and lacks some. The sample includes around 52,000 clones, about 90% of them seen just once. V lost 4 bases and J lost 3, with 24 bases in between. Germline lookup yields CDR1 SGHVS and CDR2 FQNEAQ. The CDR3 has 19 amino acids. The Seattle site enrolled patients during active infection and followed them longitudinally. The sequence was obtained from a woman over 75 with COVID-19, enrolled during active disease. Source material: peripheral blood. This chain uses TRBV7-8 with TRBJ1-4; TRBD1 is a possible D gene (5 bases). This CDR3 is CASSSPRALTGQPNEKLFF. CDR3 coding DNA: TGTGCCAGCAGCTCCCCACGAGCTTTAACAGGACAACCTAATGAAAAACTGTTTTTT.